This entry lists 24 T cell receptor beta chains sequenced from one sample in a study of blood T cell repertoires in COVID-19. TCRdb's copy holds only in-frame clones and misses some; the assay was immunoSEQ multiplex PCR. The sample records about 160,000 clones, roughly 80% being singletons. Sequenced sample: peripheral blood. The receptors shown here come from a man in his sixties or seventies with acute or convalescent COVID-19.

This chain links TRBV4-1 with TRBJ1-1, with D uncertain. The CDR3 is 14 residues long. The V and J ends lost 6 bases and 7 bases respectively, with 18 bases between them. Germline V CDR1 and CDR2: MGHRA, YSYEKL. For the CDR3, the DNA is TGCGCCAGCAGATACGGCCGGCAGGCAGTTGAAGCTTTCTTT. It codes for CASRYGRQAVEAFF.

This sequence joins TRBV15 and TRBJ2-2, with D tentatively TRBD1 (6 bases). This CDR3 is 14 amino acids long. Germline-derived CDR1 and CDR2 are LNHNV and YYDKDF (reference sequence). Trimming took 3 bases from V and 1 from J, leaving 6 bases between them. This CDR3 reads CATSRTGNTGELFF. In nucleotides, the CDR3 is TGTGCCACCAGCAGGACAGGGAACACCGGGGAGCTGTTTTTT.

The chain has TRBV5-4 and TRBJ1-1, with TRBD1 matching over 9 bases. This CDR3 comprises 14 residues. V dropped 4 bases and J dropped 1; count of bases not matched to a gene: 2. Germline CDR1 and CDR2: SGHNT and YYREEE (reference sequence). CDR3 bases: TGTGCCAGCAGCGGACAGGGGACGAACACTGAAGCTTTCTTT. Its translation is CASSGQGTNTEAFF. Full variable domain (missing parts from reference TRBV5-4 and TRBJ1-1): ETGVTQSPTHLIKTRGQQVTLRCSSQSGHNTVSWYQQALGQGPQFIFQYYREEENGRGNFPPRFSGLQFPNYSSELNVNALELDDSALYLCASSGQGTNTEAFFGQGTRLTVV.

The J gene is TRBJ1-2, the V gene TRBV3-1 (or the pseudogene TRBV3-2); 8 nucleotides line up with TRBD1. Per germline, CDR1 LGHDT and CDR2 YNNKEL (reference sequence). The CDR3 consists of 13 residues. Trimming removed 4 bases from V and 4 bases from J; junction bases left unmatched: 2. CDR3 coding DNA: TGTGCCAGCAGCCTACAGGGGGTCTATGGCTACACCTTC. Translated, it gives CASSLQGVYGYTF.

This clone was seen a single time. The chain combines TRBV7-9 with TRBJ2-5; possible D gene TRBD2, 6 bases. The CDR3 extends over 13 amino acids. Germline V lookup: CDR1 SEHNR, CDR2 FQNEAQ (reference sequence). Trimming pared 5 bases from V and 2 bases from J, leaving 9 bases between. The CDR3 sequence is CASSQLAQETQYF. The CDR3 bases are TGTGCCAGCAGCCAACTAGCACAAGAGACCCAGTACTTC.

The rearrangement uses TRBV5-1 and TRBJ2-1; D might be TRBD1 (6 bases). CDR1 is SGHRS and CDR2 is YFSETQ in the germline V gene. V was shortened by 1 base and J by 0 bases, with 11 bases between the two germline ends. This CDR3 has 16 residues. The CDR3 nucleotides read TGCGCCAGCAGCTTGATAGGACAGAGCTCCTACAATGAGCAGTTCTTC. Translation: CASSLIGQSSYNEQFF. Combining the CDR3 with reference TRBV5-1 and TRBJ2-1 gives the whole variable domain KAGVTQTPRYLIKTRGQQVTLSCSPISGHRSVSWYQQTPGQGLQFLFEYFSETQRNKGNFPGRFSGRQFSNSRSEMNVSTLELGDSALYLCASSLIGQSSYNEQFFGPGTRLTVL.

The chain links TRBV3-1 (or the pseudogene TRBV3-2) to TRBJ2-7; TRBD1 matches at 8 bases. CDR3 length equals 15 residues. Germline V lookup: CDR1 LGHDT, CDR2 YNNKEL (reference sequence). V shed 4 bases and J 1 base; nucleotides not matched to a gene: 6. The CDR3 DNA reads as TGTGCCAGCAGCCGAAACGGACAGGGTTCCTACGAGCAGTACTTC. Protein product: CASSRNGQGSYEQYF.

DNA for the CDR3: TGTGCCAGCAGCTTAATCACAGCAACCTACAATGAGCAGTTCTTC. It yields the protein CASSLITATYNEQFF. The J gene is TRBJ2-1, the V gene TRBV7-9; no firm D call. The germline V gene encodes CDR1 SEHNR and CDR2 FQNEAQ (reference sequence). There are 15 residues in the CDR3. With 2 bases removed from V and 2 bases from J, the gap between germline ends came to 10 bases. Using reference TRBV7-9 and TRBJ2-1 for the parts outside the CDR3, the full variable domain is DTGVSQNPRHKITKRGQNVTFRCDPISEHNRLYWYRQTLGQGPEFLTYFQNEAQLEKSRLLSDRFSAERPKGSFSTLEIQRTEQGDSAMYLCASSLITATYNEQFFGPGTRLTVL.

This clone was detected a few times. The rearrangement joins TRBV18 to TRBJ1-6; possible D gene TRBD1, 6 bases. The length of the CDR3 is 16 residues. The V end was cut by 2 bases, the J end by 9 bases, with 17 bases between. Germline V lookup: CDR1 KGHSH, CDR2 LQKENI. The CDR3 here is CASSPEAKGVTSPLHF. In DNA, the CDR3 is TGTGCCAGCTCACCAGAGGCCAAGGGGGTCACTTCACCCCTCCACTTT.

The CDR3 bases are TGTGCCAGCGGGCTACGACAGAGCTACGAGCAGTACTTC. It specifies CASGLRQSYEQYF. The rearrangement uses TRBV28 and TRBJ2-7; D possibly corresponds to TRBD1 (5 bases). With 8 bases removed from V and 3 bases from J, the gap between germline ends came to 14 bases. The CDR3 has 13 amino acids. In germline, CDR1 is MDHEN, CDR2 SYDVKM.

The genes are TRBV7-2 and TRBJ2-5; 8 bases match TRBD2. Germline CDR1 SGHTA, CDR2 FQGNSA. This CDR3 has 15 amino acids. The J segment lost 5 bases and the V segment lost 1 base, leaving 6 bases of the junction unmatched. CDR3 sequence reads: CASSLVSGSYETQYF. In nucleotides, the CDR3 is TGTGCCAGCAGCTTAGTCAGCGGGAGCTATGAGACCCAGTACTTC. Using reference TRBV7-2 and TRBJ2-5 for the parts outside the CDR3, the full variable domain is GAGVSQSPSNKVTEKGKDVELRCDPISGHTALYWYRQSLGQGLEFLIYFQGNSAPDKSGLPSDRFSAERTGGSVSTLTIQRTQQEDSAVYLCASSLVSGSYETQYFGPGTRLLVL.

V is TRBV7-8 and J is TRBJ1-2, with D unresolved. CDR1 SGHVS and CDR2 FQNEAQ come from the germline V gene. The CDR3 contains 15 residues. V was pared by 4 bases and J by 8 bases, with 20 bases between. This CDR3 is CASSSRPGLSGGYTF. In nucleotides, the CDR3 is TGTGCCAGCAGCTCCAGACCTGGCCTGAGCGGGGGCTACACCTTC.

Worth noting for this clone: Within the sample, other DNA sequences also encode this same CDR3. V gene TRBV7-2 combines with J gene TRBJ2-7, with unresolved D. The V end lost 6 bases, the J end lost 6 bases, and 15 bases lay between the germline ends. The germline V gene has CDR1 SGHTA and CDR2 FQGNSA. The CDR3 length is 13 residues. CDR3 DNA: TGTGCCAGCAGTTCCCCGTTGAGTGGCGAGCAGTACTTC. This sequence encodes CASSSPLSGEQYF.

This clone was detected a few times. The gene calls are TRBV7-8 and TRBJ1-6; tentative D call: TRBD1 (5 bases). CDR3 length equals 16 residues. Trimming removed 1 base at V and 15 bases at J, with 22 bases between. The germline CDR1 and CDR2 sequences are SGHVS and FQNEAQ. The CDR3 loop reads CASSLGGDGLPGLLHF. In DNA form, the CDR3 reads TGTGCCAGCAGCTTAGGCGGGGACGGACTCCCGGGGCTCCTCCACTTT.

This chain links TRBV29-1 with TRBJ1-2; TRBD1 matches 7 bases. Germline trimming cut 6 bases from V and 2 bases from J; bases unmatched to any gene: 6. This CDR3 region has 13 residues. In germline, CDR1 is SQVTM, CDR2 ANQGSEA. As DNA, the CDR3 is TGCAGCGTCCACAGGGGTTTGAACTATGGCTACACCTTC. Protein product: CSVHRGLNYGYTF.

The chain employs TRBV7-8 and TRBJ1-3; tentatively, D is TRBD1 (5 bases). There are 15 residues in the CDR3. CDR1 and CDR2 from the germline V gene are SGHVS and FQNEAQ. Trimming shortened V by 6 bases and J by 0 bases, and 12 bases separated the two germline ends. The CDR3 loop reads CASRPDRYSGNTIYF. For the CDR3, the DNA is TGTGCCAGCAGACCCGACAGATACTCTGGAAACACCATATATTTT. Variable domain in full (rest from reference TRBV7-8 and TRBJ1-3): GAGVSQSPRYKVAKRGQDVALRCDPISGHVSLFWYQQALGQGPEFLTYFQNEAQLDKSGLPSDRFFAERPEGSVSTLKIQRTQQEDSAVYLCASRPDRYSGNTIYFGEGSWLTVV.

This chain links TRBV27 with TRBJ1-1, with 10 bases that match TRBD1. Trimming cost V 10 bases and J 1 base; bases outside gene matches: 3. Germline values: CDR1 MNHEY, CDR2 SMNVEV (reference sequence). The CDR3 contains 13 residues. In DNA form, the CDR3 reads TGTGCCACCAGACAGGGGGCGAACACTGAAGCTTTCTTT. Amino acids: CATRQGANTEAFF.

This sequence joins TRBV4-3 and TRBJ1-4; 9 bases fit TRBD1. CDR1 is LGHNA and CDR2 is YSLEER in the germline V gene. The length of the CDR3 is 16 residues. The ends lost 0 bases at V and 7 bases at J; junction bases unmatched: 6. CDR3 sequence reads: CASSQELGQGFEKLFF. Written as DNA, the CDR3 is TGCGCCAGCAGCCAAGAACTTGGACAGGGGTTTGAAAAACTGTTTTTT.

This chain joins TRBV7-9 and TRBJ2-1; TRBD2 matches 11 bases. The CDR3 runs 14 residues. Germline V gene lookup returns CDR1 SEHNR and CDR2 FQNEAQ (reference sequence). V was clipped by 5 bases and J by 15 bases; unmatched bases: 12. The CDR3 here is CASSPDGASGGPFF. The CDR3 nucleotides read TGTGCCAGCAGCCCCGACGGTGCTAGCGGGGGGCCGTTCTTC.

This clone was counted once. V and J are TRBV10-3 and TRBJ2-5; 9 positions agree with TRBD1. The CDR3 is made up of 14 amino acids. The V and J ends lost 6 bases and 1 base, in that order; junction bases with no gene match: 3. The germline V gene has CDR1 ENHRY and CDR2 SYGVKD. The chain's CDR3 is CAIRDRGTQETQYF. CDR3 DNA sequence: TGTGCCATCAGGGACAGGGGCACCCAAGAGACCCAGTACTTC.

This sequence joins TRBV10-3 and TRBJ1-1; D is uncertain. The CDR3 is 13 amino acids. Trimming took off 11 bases at V and 1 base at J, with 14 bases between the two ends. CDR1 is ENHRY and CDR2 is SYGVKD in the germline V gene. The DNA for the CDR3 is TGTGCCGCCTCGGAGGTGAAGAACACTGAAGCTTTCTTT. This encodes CAASEVKNTEAFF.

V and J are TRBV28 and TRBJ2-1, with TRBD2 as a possible D gene (6 bases). There are 15 residues in the CDR3. In germline, CDR1 is MDHEN, CDR2 SYDVKM. The V and J ends lost 5 bases and 10 bases respectively, with 21 bases between them. CDR3 nucleotide sequence: TGTGCCAGCAGTCTCTCTAGCGCCCTACCCCGGGAGCAGTTCTTC. Translation gives CASSLSSALPREQFF.

The chain links TRBV5-1 to TRBJ2-7; D may be TRBD1 (5 bases). The V and J ends lost 0 bases and 1 base respectively, with 14 bases between them. CDR1 is SGHRS and CDR2 is YFSETQ in the germline V gene. CDR3 size: 16 residues. CDR3 nucleotides: TGCGCCAGCAGCTTGGTACAGGTCTCCGATTCCTACGAGCAGTACTTC. Encoded protein: CASSLVQVSDSYEQYF.

The chain combines TRBV29-1 with TRBJ1-6, with 8 positions matching TRBD1. The CDR3 is made up of 14 amino acids. From germline, CDR1 is SQVTM and CDR2 ANQGSEA. The V and J ends lost 7 bases and 5 bases, in that order; junction bases with no gene match: 7. The chain's CDR3 is CSAAQGADNSPLHF. The CDR3 bases are TGCAGCGCCGCGCAGGGGGCTGATAATTCACCCCTCCACTTT.